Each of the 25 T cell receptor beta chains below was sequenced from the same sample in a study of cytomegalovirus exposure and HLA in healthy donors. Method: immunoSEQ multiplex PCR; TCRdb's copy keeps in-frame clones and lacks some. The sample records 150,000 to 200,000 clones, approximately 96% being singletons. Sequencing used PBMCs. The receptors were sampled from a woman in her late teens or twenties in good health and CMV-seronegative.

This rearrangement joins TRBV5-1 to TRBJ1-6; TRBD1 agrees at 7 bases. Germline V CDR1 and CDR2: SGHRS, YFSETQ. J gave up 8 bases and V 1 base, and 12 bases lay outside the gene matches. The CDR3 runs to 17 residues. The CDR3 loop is CASSLLPRGTVDSPLHF. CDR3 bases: TGCGCCAGCAGCTTGCTTCCTCGGGGGACAGTTGATTCACCCCTCCACTTT.

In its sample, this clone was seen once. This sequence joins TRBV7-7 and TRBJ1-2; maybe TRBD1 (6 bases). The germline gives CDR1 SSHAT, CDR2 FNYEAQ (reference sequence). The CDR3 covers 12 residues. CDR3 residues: CAIRQVSDGYTF. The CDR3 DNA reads TGTGCTATTCGACAGGTTTCGGATGGCTACACCTTC.

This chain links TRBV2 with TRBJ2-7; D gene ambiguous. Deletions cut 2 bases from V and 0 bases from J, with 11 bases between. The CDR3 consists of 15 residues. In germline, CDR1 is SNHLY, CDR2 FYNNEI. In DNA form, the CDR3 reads TGTGCCAGCAGTGAAATGGCCACCCTCTCCTACGAGCAGTACTTC. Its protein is CASSEMATLSYEQYF. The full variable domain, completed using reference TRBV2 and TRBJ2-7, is EPEVTQTPSHQVTQMGQEVILRCVPISNHLYFYWYRQILGQKVEFLVSFYNNEISEKSEIFDDQFSVERPDGSNFTLKIRSTKLEDSAMYFCASSEMATLSYEQYFGPGTRLTVT.

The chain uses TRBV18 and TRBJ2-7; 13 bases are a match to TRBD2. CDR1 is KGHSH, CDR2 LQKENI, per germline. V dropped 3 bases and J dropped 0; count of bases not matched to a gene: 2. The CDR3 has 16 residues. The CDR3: CASSPTSGGYSYEQYF. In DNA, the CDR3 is TGTGCCAGCTCACCGACTAGCGGGGGGTACTCCTACGAGCAGTACTTC.

The CDR3 DNA follows: TGTGCCAGCAGCTCCCAGTCCAGCTCCTACGAGCAGTACTTC. It translates to CASSSQSSSYEQYF. V gene TRBV7-9 combines with J gene TRBJ2-7; no reliable D call. The V end was cut by 4 bases, the J end by 0 bases, with 10 bases between. Germline values: CDR1 SEHNR, CDR2 FQNEAQ (reference sequence). The CDR3 has 14 amino acids.

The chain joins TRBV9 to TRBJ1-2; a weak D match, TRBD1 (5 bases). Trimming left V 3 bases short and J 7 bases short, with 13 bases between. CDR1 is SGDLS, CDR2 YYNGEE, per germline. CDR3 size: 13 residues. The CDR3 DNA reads TGTGCCAGCAGCGGGCGGGGGGTCAGTGGCTACACCTTC. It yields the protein CASSGRGVSGYTF.

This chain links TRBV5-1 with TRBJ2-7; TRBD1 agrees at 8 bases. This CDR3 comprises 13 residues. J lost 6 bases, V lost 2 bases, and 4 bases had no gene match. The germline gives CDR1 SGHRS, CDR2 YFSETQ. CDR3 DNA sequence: TGCGCCAGCAGCTTAGGACAGGGAGGCGAGCAGTACTTC. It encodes CASSLGQGGEQYF.

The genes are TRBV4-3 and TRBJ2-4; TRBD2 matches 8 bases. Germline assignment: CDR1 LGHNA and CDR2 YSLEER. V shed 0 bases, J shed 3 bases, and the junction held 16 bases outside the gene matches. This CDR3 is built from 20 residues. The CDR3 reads CASSQDGAGGAGSDKNIQYF. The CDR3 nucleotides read TGCGCCAGCAGCCAAGACGGTGCGGGGGGAGCGGGGTCCGACAAAAACATTCAGTACTTC.

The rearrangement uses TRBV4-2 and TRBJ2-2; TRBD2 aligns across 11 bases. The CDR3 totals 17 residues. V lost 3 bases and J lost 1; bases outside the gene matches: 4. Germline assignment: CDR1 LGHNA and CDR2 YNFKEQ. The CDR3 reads CASSQLLAGGNTGELFF. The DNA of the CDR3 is TGTGCCAGCAGCCAGCTGCTAGCGGGGGGGAACACCGGGGAGCTGTTTTTT.

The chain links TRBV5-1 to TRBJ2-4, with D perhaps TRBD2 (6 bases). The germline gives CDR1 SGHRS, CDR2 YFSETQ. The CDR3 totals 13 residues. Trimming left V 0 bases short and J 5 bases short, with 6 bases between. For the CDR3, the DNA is TGCGCCAGCAGCTTGGGGGGGGAAAACATTCAGTACTTC. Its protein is CASSLGGENIQYF.

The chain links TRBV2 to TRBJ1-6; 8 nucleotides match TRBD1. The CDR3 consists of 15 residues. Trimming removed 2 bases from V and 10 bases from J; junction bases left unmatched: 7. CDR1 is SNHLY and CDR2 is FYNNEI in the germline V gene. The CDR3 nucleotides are TGTGCCAGCAGTGAATACCAGGGACAGGCATCACCCCTCCACTTT. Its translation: CASSEYQGQASPLHF.

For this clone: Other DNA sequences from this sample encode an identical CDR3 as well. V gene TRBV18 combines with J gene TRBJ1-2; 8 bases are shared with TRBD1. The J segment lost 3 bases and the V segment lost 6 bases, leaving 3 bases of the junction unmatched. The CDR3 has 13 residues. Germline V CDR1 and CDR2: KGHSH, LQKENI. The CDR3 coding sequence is TGTGCCAGCTCCCCGGACAGGGACTATGGCTACACCTTC. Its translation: CASSPDRDYGYTF. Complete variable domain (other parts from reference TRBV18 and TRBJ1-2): NAGVMQNPRHLVRRRGQEARLRCSPMKGHSHVYWYRQLPEEGLKFMVYLQKENIIDESGMPKERFSAEFPKEGPSILRIQQVVRGDSAAYFCASSPDRDYGYTFGSGTRLTVV.

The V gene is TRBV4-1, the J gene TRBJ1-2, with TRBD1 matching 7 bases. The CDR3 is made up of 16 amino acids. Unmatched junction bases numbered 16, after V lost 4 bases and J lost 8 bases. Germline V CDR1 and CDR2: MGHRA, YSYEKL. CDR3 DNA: TGCGCCAGCAGCCTACGGCCAGACAGGCCAGGGGGAGGCTACACCTTC. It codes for CASSLRPDRPGGGYTF.

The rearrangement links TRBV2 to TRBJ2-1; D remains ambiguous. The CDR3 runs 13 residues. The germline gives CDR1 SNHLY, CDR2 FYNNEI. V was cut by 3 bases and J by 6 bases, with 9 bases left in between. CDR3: CASSETRPNEQFF. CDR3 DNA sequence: TGTGCCAGCAGTGAGACTCGTCCCAATGAGCAGTTCTTC.

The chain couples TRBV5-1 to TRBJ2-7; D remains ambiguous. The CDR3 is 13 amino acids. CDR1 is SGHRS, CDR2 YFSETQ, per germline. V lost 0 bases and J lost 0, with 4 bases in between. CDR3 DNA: TGCGCCAGCAGCTTGGGCGTCTCCTACGAGCAGTACTTC. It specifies CASSLGVSYEQYF.

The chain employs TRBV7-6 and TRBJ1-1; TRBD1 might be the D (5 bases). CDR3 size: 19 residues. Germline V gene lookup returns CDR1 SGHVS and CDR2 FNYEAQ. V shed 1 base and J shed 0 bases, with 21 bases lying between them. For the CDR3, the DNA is TGTGCCAGCAGCTTAGTGGGAAGCGGGACCCCACGGCTGAACACTGAAGCTTTCTTT. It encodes CASSLVGSGTPRLNTEAFF.

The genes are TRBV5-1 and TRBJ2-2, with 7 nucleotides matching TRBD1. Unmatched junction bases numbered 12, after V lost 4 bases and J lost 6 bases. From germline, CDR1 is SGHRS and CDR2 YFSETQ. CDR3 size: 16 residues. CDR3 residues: CASSRRTGLNAGELFF. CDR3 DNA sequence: TGCGCCAGCAGCAGACGGACAGGTCTTAACGCCGGGGAGCTGTTTTTT.

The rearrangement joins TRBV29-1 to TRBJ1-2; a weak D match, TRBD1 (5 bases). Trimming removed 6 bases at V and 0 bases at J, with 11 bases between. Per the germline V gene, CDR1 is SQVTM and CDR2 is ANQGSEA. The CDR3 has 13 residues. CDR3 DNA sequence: TGCAGCGTCCAGACAGAGACTAACTATGGCTACACCTTC. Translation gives CSVQTETNYGYTF.

The CDR3 reads CASTSTVIRKLFF. Here the CDR3 DNA reads TGTGCCAGTACCTCAACAGTCATTCGAAAACTGTTTTTT. The chain links TRBV19 to TRBJ1-4; D unresolved. Germline V lookup: CDR1 LNHDA, CDR2 SQIVND (reference sequence). The V end was cut by 7 bases, the J end by 10 bases, with 16 bases between. CDR3 length: 13 amino acids. Full variable domain (missing parts from reference TRBV19 and TRBJ1-4): DGGITQSPKYLFRKEGQNVTLSCEQNLNHDAMYWYRQDPGQGLRLIYYSQIVNDFQKGDIAEGYSVSREKKESFPLTVTSAQKNPTAFYLCASTSTVIRKLFFGSGTQLSVL.

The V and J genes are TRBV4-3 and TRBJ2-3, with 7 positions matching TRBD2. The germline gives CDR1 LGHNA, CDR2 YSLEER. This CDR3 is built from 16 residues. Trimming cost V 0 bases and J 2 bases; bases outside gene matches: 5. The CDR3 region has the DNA TGCGCCAGCAGCCAAGACGAACTAGCGCCCACAGATACGCAGTATTTT. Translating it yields CASSQDELAPTDTQYF.

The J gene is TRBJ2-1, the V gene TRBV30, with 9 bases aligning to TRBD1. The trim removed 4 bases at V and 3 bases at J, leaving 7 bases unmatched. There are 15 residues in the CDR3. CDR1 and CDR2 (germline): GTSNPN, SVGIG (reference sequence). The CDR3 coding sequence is TGTGCCTGGAACTTACGGGACAGGGTCTACAATGAGCAGTTCTTC. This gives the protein CAWNLRDRVYNEQFF. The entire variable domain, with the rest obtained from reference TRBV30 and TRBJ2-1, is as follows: SQTIHQWPATLVQPVGSPLSLECTVEGTSNPNLYWYRQAAGRGLQLLFYSVGIGQISSEVPQNLSASRPQDRQFILSSKKLLLSDSGFYLCAWNLRDRVYNEQFFGPGTRLTVL.

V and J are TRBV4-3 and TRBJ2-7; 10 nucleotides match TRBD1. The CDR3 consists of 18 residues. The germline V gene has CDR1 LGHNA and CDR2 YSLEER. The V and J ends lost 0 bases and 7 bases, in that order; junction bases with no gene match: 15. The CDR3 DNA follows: TGCGCCAGCAGCCAAGAGACCGGGACAGGGGCCCTTTTGGGGGAGCAGTACTTC. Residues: CASSQETGTGALLGEQYF.

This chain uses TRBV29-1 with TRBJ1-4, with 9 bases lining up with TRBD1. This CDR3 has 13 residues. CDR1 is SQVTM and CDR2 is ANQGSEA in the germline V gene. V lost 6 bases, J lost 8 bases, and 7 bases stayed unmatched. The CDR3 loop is CSVGRQGDEKLFF. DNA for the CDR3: TGCAGCGTCGGGAGACAGGGGGACGAAAAACTGTTTTTT.

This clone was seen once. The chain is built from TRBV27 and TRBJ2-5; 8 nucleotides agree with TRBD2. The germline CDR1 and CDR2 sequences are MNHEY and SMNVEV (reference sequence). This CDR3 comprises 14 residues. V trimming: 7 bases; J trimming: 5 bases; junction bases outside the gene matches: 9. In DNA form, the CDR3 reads TGTGCCAGCAATTTCGGGGGGGCCGGGGAGACCCAGTACTTC. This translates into CASNFGGAGETQYF.

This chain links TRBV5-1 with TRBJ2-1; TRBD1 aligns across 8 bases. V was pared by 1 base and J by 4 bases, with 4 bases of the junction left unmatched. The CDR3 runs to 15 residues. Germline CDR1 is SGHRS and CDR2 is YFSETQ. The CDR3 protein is CASSLRDRPYNEQFF. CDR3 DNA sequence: TGCGCCAGCAGCTTGAGGGACAGGCCGTACAATGAGCAGTTCTTC.